This TCR beta chain comes out of a study of blood T cell repertoires in COVID-19. Study information: Specimens from acute and convalescent COVID-19 originated in the United States, Italy and Spain. PBMCs, B-cell-depleted T cells, or T cells provided the cDNA or gDNA that made up the material.

CDR1 SGHDT and CDR2 YYEEEE come from the germline V gene. V was cut by 2 bases and J by 1 base, with 15 bases left in between. The CDR3 runs to 16 residues. Generated by immunoSEQ multiplex PCR, the TCRdb table keeps only in-frame clones and is missing some. The repertoire consists of about 100,000 clones, with 75% to 95% occurring once and the leading ten covering approximately 1.2%. The sample was peripheral blood. The receptor was isolated from a woman aged 25 to 39 with acute or convalescent COVID-19. The gene calls are TRBV5-6 and TRBJ1-1; D remains unclear. The CDR3 sequence: CASSLSGRPRNTEAFF. In DNA, the CDR3 is TGTGCCAGCAGCTTAAGCGGCAGACCTAGGAACACTGAAGCTTTCTTT.